The source of this TCR beta chain is a study of regulatory T cells in long-lasting Graves disease. Researchers made TCR beta libraries by using iRepertoire HTBI primers and running Arm-PCR on CDR3 regions. In TCRdb, the multiplex PCR reads were re-called with MiXCR into one record per CDR3 protein. Of 450,000 to 650,000 distinct CDR3 sequences listed, 15% to 20% were seen once; the top ten hold 20% to 30%. There are many counts of this clonotype. The junction departs from germline at one end; a sequencing error may be responsible. Noted time point: newly diagnosed GD, antithyroid drugs for less than 3 months. With RNA extracted from PBMCs as input, the TCR library was made. These data were also filed under a second study, of T cells in Graves' hyperthyroidism and ophthalmopathy. As that study records: Patients aged 18 to 65 had newly diagnosed hyperthyroidism of under 2 months' duration. Using the HTBI primer set, a first-round RT-PCR was run on the TCR CDR3.

The source material was peripheral blood mononuclear cells (PBMCs), sampled at new diagnosis, from a patient treated with antithyroid drugs. This TCR was sampled from a woman in her forties or fifties with Graves disease.

The CDR3 DNA sequence: TGTGCCAGCAGCCTCGCCGGGACCCTCTACGAGCAGTACTTC. Translated: CASSLAGTLYEQYF. This chain uses TRBV5-1 with TRBJ2-7; D could derive from TRBD1 or TRBD2 (5 bases each). The germline V gene encodes CDR1 SGHRS and CDR2 YFSETQ. CDR3 size: 14 residues.